These T cell receptor beta chains were read from a single sample in a study of radiation and T cells in renal cell carcinoma. TCRdb's table, derived via immunoSEQ multiplex PCR, lists solely in-frame clones and lacks some. The table records tens of thousands of clones, roughly 79% of them present only once. The material was blood, obtained from a patient whose treatment included radiotherapy and nephrectomy. All receptors derive from a man aged 55-75 years with renal cell carcinoma. Each CDR3 is given with its conserved first and last residue. D genes are given only for firm matches. The size field is filled for only some rows; it gives once, few, many or a size class.

CDR3 length: 11
D gene: .
clone size: .
J gene: TRBJ1-2
V gene: TRBV11-2
CDR3 DNA: TGTGCCAGCAGCTTAGGTTTCGGGGGGAACTTC
CDR3 protein: CASSLGFGGNF

CDR3 length: 14
D gene: .
clone size: few
J gene: TRBJ2-7
V gene: TRBV7-9
CDR3 DNA: TGTGCCAGCAGCCGCTACGAGGACACCTACGAGCAGTACTTC
CDR3 protein: CASSRYEDTYEQYF

CDR3 length: 15
D gene: .
clone size: once
J gene: TRBJ2-5
V gene: TRBV7-8
CDR3 DNA: TGTGCCAGCAGTGGGGGAACAGGGATGATCGAGACCCAGTACTTC
CDR3 protein: CASSGGTGMIETQYF

CDR3 length: 14
D gene: .
clone size: once
J gene: TRBJ1-4
V gene: TRBV18
CDR3 DNA: TGTGCCAGCTCACCACGACAGGATAATGAAAAACTGTTTTTT
CDR3 protein: CASSPRQDNEKLFF

CDR3 length: 16
D gene: .
clone size: .
J gene: TRBJ1-3
V gene: TRBV5-1
CDR3 DNA: TGCGCCAGCAGCTTGGCGGGGGCAGTTCGCGGAAACACCATATATTTT
CDR3 protein: CASSLAGAVRGNTIYF

CDR3 length: 15
D gene: .
clone size: .
J gene: TRBJ2-1
V gene: TRBV5-1
CDR3 DNA: TGCGCCAGCAGCTTGGTCCTAGATGAGGGGAATGAGCAGTTCTTC
CDR3 protein: CASSLVLDEGNEQFF

CDR3 length: 16
D gene: TRBD1
clone size: .
J gene: TRBJ1-2
V gene: TRBV6-5
CDR3 DNA: TGTGCCAGCAGTTACTCACAGGGGGCCTACAATTATGGCTACACCTTC
CDR3 protein: CASSYSQGAYNYGYTF

CDR3 length: 14
D gene: .
clone size: few
J gene: TRBJ2-5
V gene: TRBV11-2
CDR3 DNA: TGTGCCAGCAGCTTAGGTACAGGAAAAGAGACCCAGTACTTC
CDR3 protein: CASSLGTGKETQYF

CDR3 length: 17
D gene: TRBD2
clone size: once
J gene: TRBJ2-5
V gene: TRBV28
CDR3 DNA: TGTGCCAGCAGTTTATGGACTAGCGGGGGGGCCCGGGGGACCCAGTACTTC
CDR3 protein: CASSLWTSGGARGTQYF

CDR3 length: 13
D gene: .
clone size: once
J gene: TRBJ2-1
V gene: TRBV2
CDR3 DNA: TGTGCCAGCAGTGATAACAACTACAATGAGCAGTTCTTC
CDR3 protein: CASSDNNYNEQFF

CDR3 length: 14
D gene: .
clone size: .
J gene: TRBJ1-1
V gene: TRBV2
CDR3 DNA: TGTGCCCGCAGTCGGGGGGGGCGGGAAACTGAAGCTTTCTTT
CDR3 protein: CARSRGGRETEAFF

CDR3 length: 16
D gene: .
clone size: .
J gene: TRBJ2-7
V gene: TRBV5-4
CDR3 DNA: TGTGCCAGCAGTAAATCCCGACAGGAATTTTCCTACGAGCAGTACTTC
CDR3 protein: CASSKSRQEFSYEQYF

CDR3 length: 13
D gene: .
clone size: .
J gene: TRBJ2-5
V gene: TRBV7-2
CDR3 DNA: TGTGCCAGCAGCCGTGGAGGGCAAGAGACCCAGTACTTC
CDR3 protein: CASSRGGQETQYF

CDR3 length: 14
D gene: .
clone size: .
J gene: TRBJ2-2
V gene: TRBV11-3
CDR3 DNA: TGTGCCAGCAGCTTTGTCTTAAGCACCGGGGAGCTGTTTTTT
CDR3 protein: CASSFVLSTGELFF

CDR3 length: 16
D gene: TRBD1
clone size: .
J gene: TRBJ2-3
V gene: TRBV27
CDR3 DNA: TGTGCCAGCAGTGGTCTGGGGACAGGGTGGACAGATACGCAGTATTTT
CDR3 protein: CASSGLGTGWTDTQYF

CDR3 length: 15
D gene: TRBD1
clone size: .
J gene: TRBJ2-3
V gene: TRBV7-6
CDR3 DNA: TGTGCCAGCAGCGACAGGGTGCTATACACAGATACGCAGTATTTT
CDR3 protein: CASSDRVLYTDTQYF

CDR3 length: 11
D gene: .
clone size: .
J gene: TRBJ2-7
V gene: TRBV5-6
CDR3 DNA: TGTGCCCTGGAAACGGCCTACGAGCAGTACTTC
CDR3 protein: CALETAYEQYF

CDR3 length: 13
D gene: TRBD1
clone size: .
J gene: TRBJ1-2
V gene: TRBV6-4
CDR3 DNA: TGTGCCAGCAGTCTGACAGGGGGCGGTGGCTACACCTTC
CDR3 protein: CASSLTGGGGYTF

CDR3 length: 16
D gene: .
clone size: few
J gene: TRBJ1-4
V gene: TRBV10-3
CDR3 DNA: TGTGCCATCAGTGAGTCGGACCGCTCAACTAATGAAAAACTGTTTTTT
CDR3 protein: CAISESDRSTNEKLFF

CDR3 length: 14
D gene: .
clone size: .
J gene: TRBJ1-4
V gene: TRBV21-1
CDR3 DNA: TGTGCCAGCACAACCGGTATAACTAATGAAAAACTGTTTTTT
CDR3 protein: CASTTGITNEKLFF

CDR3 length: 13
D gene: .
clone size: .
J gene: TRBJ1-1
V gene: TRBV18
CDR3 DNA: TGTGCCAGCTCACGGAGCGGGGACACTGAAGCTTTCTTT
CDR3 protein: CASSRSGDTEAFF

CDR3 length: 14
D gene: .
clone size: .
J gene: TRBJ2-1
V gene: TRBV5-1
CDR3 DNA: TGCGCCAGCAGCTTCTCCGGGACGGCGAATGAGCAGTTCTTC
CDR3 protein: CASSFSGTANEQFF

CDR3 length: 13
D gene: TRBD1
clone size: .
J gene: TRBJ2-7
V gene: TRBV19
CDR3 DNA: TGTGCCAGTAGTAGGGGACAGTCCTATGAGCAGTACTTC
CDR3 protein: CASSRGQSYEQYF

CDR3 length: 13
D gene: .
clone size: once
J gene: TRBJ2-5
V gene: TRBV18
CDR3 DNA: TGTGCCAGCTCACCAACAGATCAAGAGACCCAGTACTTC
CDR3 protein: CASSPTDQETQYF

CDR3 length: 14
D gene: .
clone size: .
J gene: TRBJ1-2
V gene: TRBV7-8
CDR3 DNA: TGTGCCAGCAGCCTGGATTCGGGTCCCTATGGCTACACCTTC
CDR3 protein: CASSLDSGPYGYTF

CDR3 length: 15
D gene: TRBD1
clone size: .
J gene: TRBJ1-5
V gene: TRBV10-3
CDR3 DNA: TGTGCCATCAGTGACGGACAGGGCGGCAATCAGCCCCAGCATTTT
CDR3 protein: CAISDGQGGNQPQHF

CDR3 length: 17
D gene: TRBD2
clone size: .
J gene: TRBJ2-3
V gene: TRBV5-6
CDR3 DNA: TGTGCCAGCAGCTTGGATATAGCGGGGGACCTCACAGATACGCAGTATTTT
CDR3 protein: CASSLDIAGDLTDTQYF

CDR3 length: 14
D gene: .
clone size: .
J gene: TRBJ2-5
V gene: TRBV7-9
CDR3 DNA: TGTGCCAGCAGCTGGGGACTTCCTCAAGAGACCCAGTACTTC
CDR3 protein: CASSWGLPQETQYF

CDR3 length: 16
D gene: .
clone size: .
J gene: TRBJ2-5
V gene: TRBV9
CDR3 DNA: TGTGCCAGCAGCGTAGTCGGGAGGACAGGGCAAGAGACCCAGTACTTC
CDR3 protein: CASSVVGRTGQETQYF

CDR3 length: 19
D gene: TRBD1
clone size: .
J gene: TRBJ1-3
V gene: TRBV6-1
CDR3 DNA: TGTGCCAGCAGTGAACACCCGGGACAGGGAAGTTTCTCTGGAAACACCATATATTTT
CDR3 protein: CASSEHPGQGSFSGNTIYF

CDR3 length: 16
D gene: .
clone size: .
J gene: TRBJ2-3
V gene: TRBV6-1
CDR3 DNA: TGTGCCAGCAGTGAAGATAATACAGGCCGCACAGATACGCAGTATTTT
CDR3 protein: CASSEDNTGRTDTQYF

CDR3 length: 13
D gene: .
clone size: few
J gene: TRBJ1-3
V gene: TRBV30
CDR3 DNA: TGTGCCTGGCTACCAAACTCTGGAAACACCATATATTTT
CDR3 protein: CAWLPNSGNTIYF

CDR3 length: 15
D gene: .
clone size: once
J gene: TRBJ2-1
V gene: TRBV7-2
CDR3 DNA: TGTGCCAGCAGCTTAGTGACTTCGGCATTTAATGAGCAGTTCTTC
CDR3 protein: CASSLVTSAFNEQFF

CDR3 length: 13
D gene: .
clone size: .
J gene: TRBJ1-2
V gene: TRBV7-9
CDR3 DNA: TGTGCCAGCAGTCTTATTCTGGGGGATGGCTACACCTTC
CDR3 protein: CASSLILGDGYTF

CDR3 length: 16
D gene: .
clone size: .
J gene: TRBJ2-3
V gene: TRBV19
CDR3 DNA: TGTGCCAGTAGTATAGGTGGCGGGATAGTCCCAGATACGCAGTATTTT
CDR3 protein: CASSIGGGIVPDTQYF